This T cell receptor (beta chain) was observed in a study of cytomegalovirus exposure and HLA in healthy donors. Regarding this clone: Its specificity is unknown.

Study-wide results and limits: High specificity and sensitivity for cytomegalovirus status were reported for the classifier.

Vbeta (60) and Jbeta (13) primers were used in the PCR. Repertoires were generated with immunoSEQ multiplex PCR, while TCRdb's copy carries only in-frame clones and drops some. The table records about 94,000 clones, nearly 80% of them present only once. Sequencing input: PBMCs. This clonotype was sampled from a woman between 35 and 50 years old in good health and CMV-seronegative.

The CDR3 loop reads CASSLTGQGAHEQYF. CDR3 bases: TGCGCCAGCAGCCTTACGGGACAGGGGGCCCACGAGCAGTACTTC. V is TRBV4-1 and J is TRBJ2-5, with 12 bases aligning to TRBD1. TRBJ2-7 explains the end of the DNA better; the J call may be wrong. The CDR3 is made up of 15 amino acids. Germline CDR1 MGHRA, CDR2 YSYEKL.